These 9 T cell receptor beta chains share one sample of origin, sequenced in a study of T cell responses to AZD1222 COVID-19 vaccine. TCRdb's table, derived via immunoSEQ multiplex PCR, lists solely in-frame clones and lacks some. Among 160,000 or so clones listed, 91% were seen once. This specimen consisted of peripheral blood, obtained on day 0 of AZD1222 vaccination. The receptors originated from an adult in good health.

The chain is built from TRBV7-2 and TRBJ1-5; D not resolved. The germline V gene encodes CDR1 SGHTA and CDR2 FQGNSA. This CDR3 has 13 residues. Trimming left V 8 bases short and J 4 bases short, with 12 bases between. Here the CDR3 reads CASALRGNQPQHF. The CDR3 DNA is TGTGCCAGCGCCCTCCGGGGAAATCAGCCCCAGCATTTT.

The V and J genes are TRBV19 and TRBJ1-1; D perhaps matches TRBD1 (5 bases). Germline loops: CDR1 LNHDA, CDR2 SQIVND (reference sequence). The CDR3 loop spans 12 amino acids. V was clipped by 9 bases and J by 2 bases, with 10 bases between them. The CDR3 DNA reads TGTGCCAGCGGACACCCAAACACTGAAGCTTTCTTT. As protein: CASGHPNTEAFF.

The chain recombines TRBV7-9 with TRBJ2-1; D is unresolved. The germline V gene encodes CDR1 SEHNR and CDR2 FQNEAQ (reference sequence). The CDR3 length is 16 residues. The germline V and J ends were trimmed by 1 base and 6 bases, with 16 bases remaining between them. CDR3 bases: TGTGCCAGCAGCTTAGTCCGCAGGTCGGGCGGCAATGAGCAGTTCTTC. The encoded protein is CASSLVRRSGGNEQFF.

The chain employs TRBV29-1 and TRBJ2-2; D could derive from TRBD1 or TRBD2 (6 bases each). This CDR3 spans 13 amino acids. CDR1 is SQVTM, CDR2 ANQGSEA, per germline. Trimming removed 2 bases from V and 6 bases from J, with 10 bases in between. The CDR3 is CSVETGAAGELFF. The CDR3 bases are TGCAGCGTTGAAACGGGGGCGGCCGGGGAGCTGTTTTTT.

This chain links TRBV6-4 with TRBJ1-6; 8 bases line up with TRBD1. CDR3 length: 15 amino acids. Per the germline V gene, CDR1 is MRHNA and CDR2 is SNTAGT. Trimming took 6 bases from V and 7 from J; bases not matched to a gene: 8. Here the CDR3 DNA reads TGTGCCAGCAGGGAAGGGGCAGGGGGCAATTCACCCCTCCACTTT. Its translation: CASREGAGGNSPLHF.

The chain recombines TRBV28 with TRBJ1-2, with D possibly being TRBD1 (5 bases). This CDR3 is 16 amino acids long. Germline V gene data show CDR1 as MDHEN and CDR2 as SYDVKM. V was shortened by 3 bases and J by 0 bases, with 14 bases between the two germline ends. Here the CDR3 DNA reads TGTGCCAGCAGTTTGGGGGTGCTGATGTCTAACTATGGCTACACCTTC. Translating it yields CASSLGVLMSNYGYTF.

The chain is built from TRBV28 and TRBJ2-3, with D perhaps TRBD1 (5 bases). Germline values: CDR1 MDHEN, CDR2 SYDVKM. This CDR3 comprises 13 residues. The ends were cut back, 6 bases at V and 0 bases at J, with 7 bases in the middle. The CDR3 loop reads CASSTGSTDTQYF. The CDR3 region has the DNA TGTGCCAGCAGCACAGGTAGCACAGATACGCAGTATTTT.

The V gene is TRBV5-1, the J gene TRBJ2-2, with a weak D call TRBD2 (6 bases). The CDR3 runs 14 residues. Germline V lookup: CDR1 SGHRS, CDR2 YFSETQ. V was cut by 4 bases and J by 2 bases, with 9 bases left in between. The CDR3 loop reads CASSPGVNTGELFF. In nucleotides, the CDR3 is TGCGCCAGCAGCCCGGGAGTTAACACCGGGGAGCTGTTTTTT.

The rearrangement joins TRBV9 to TRBJ2-1; tentative D call: TRBD1 (6 bases). The CDR3 extends over 15 amino acids. Trimming took 1 base from V and 4 from J, leaving 12 bases between them. Germline V lookup: CDR1 SGDLS, CDR2 YYNGEE. CDR3 loop: CASSVTRGTYNEQFF. The CDR3 coding sequence is TGTGCCAGCAGCGTAACCAGGGGCACTTACAATGAGCAGTTCTTC.